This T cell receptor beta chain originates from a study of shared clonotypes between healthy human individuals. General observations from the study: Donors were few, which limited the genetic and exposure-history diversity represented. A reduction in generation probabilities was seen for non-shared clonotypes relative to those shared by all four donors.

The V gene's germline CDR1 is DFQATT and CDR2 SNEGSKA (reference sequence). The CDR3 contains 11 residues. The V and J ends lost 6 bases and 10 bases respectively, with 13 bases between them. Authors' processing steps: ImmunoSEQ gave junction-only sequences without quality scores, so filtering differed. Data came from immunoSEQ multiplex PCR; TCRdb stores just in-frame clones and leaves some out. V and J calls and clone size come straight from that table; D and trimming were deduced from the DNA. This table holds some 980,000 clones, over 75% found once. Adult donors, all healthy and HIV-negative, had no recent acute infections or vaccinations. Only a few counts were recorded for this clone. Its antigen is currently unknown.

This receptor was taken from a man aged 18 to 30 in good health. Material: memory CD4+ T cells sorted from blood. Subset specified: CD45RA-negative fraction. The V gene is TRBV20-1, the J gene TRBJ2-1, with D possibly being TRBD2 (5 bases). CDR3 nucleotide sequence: TGCAGTGCGGGGAGCGAGATCGAGCAGTTCTTC. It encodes CSAGSEIEQFF.